This passage covers 24 T cell receptor beta chains from one sample sequenced in a study of blood T cell repertoires in COVID-19. Some clones are missing from TCRdb's copy, which holds only in-frame ones; the method was immunoSEQ multiplex PCR. This table has 150,000 to 200,000 clones, approximately 80% appearing once. Sequences were obtained from peripheral blood. These receptors originate from a woman of 80 years or more with acute or convalescent COVID-19.

This clone occurred once. The chain employs TRBV10-3 and TRBJ2-7; 8 bases line up with TRBD2. Trimming took 7 bases from V and 1 from J; bases not matched to a gene: 12. The germline CDR1 and CDR2 sequences are ENHRY and SYGVKD. CDR3 length equals 16 residues. DNA of the CDR3: TGTGCCATCACGAGGGTCGAAGCGGGAGTGTCCTACGAGCAGTACTTC. Translating it yields CAITRVEAGVSYEQYF.

The V and J genes are TRBV7-2 and TRBJ1-1, with 7 bases aligning to TRBD1. The CDR3 sequence is 14 residues long. Germline CDR1 SGHTA, CDR2 FQGNSA. V trimming: 5 bases; J trimming: 4 bases; junction bases outside the gene matches: 7. This CDR3 is CASSLLTGATEAFF. CDR3 coding DNA: TGTGCCAGCAGCCTTTTAACAGGGGCCACTGAAGCTTTCTTT.

V gene TRBV6-2 or TRBV6-3 combines with J gene TRBJ2-5; D may be TRBD1 (5 bases). Looked up from germline, CDR1 is MNHEY and CDR2 is SVGEGT. Trimming left V 2 bases short and J 5 bases short, with 18 bases between. This CDR3 contains 16 residues. The CDR3 DNA reads as TGTGCCAGCAGTTACGCCATAGGGGCCCCACCGGAGACCCAGTACTTC. Translating gives CASSYAIGAPPETQYF.

The V gene is TRBV28, the J gene TRBJ2-1; TRBD2 agrees at 14 bases. The V and J ends lost 8 bases and 7 bases, in that order; junction bases with no gene match: 10. The V gene's germline CDR1 is MDHEN and CDR2 SYDVKM. This CDR3 has 16 residues. DNA for the CDR3: TGTGCCAGCGGGACTAGCGGGAGAGCGCAAAAGAATGAGCAGTTCTTC. This sequence encodes CASGTSGRAQKNEQFF.

This clone was seen once. The chain employs TRBV5-4 and TRBJ1-1; 8 bases line up with TRBD1. With 2 bases clipped from V and 4 bases from J, the junction kept 10 bases outside the gene matches. The germline CDR1 and CDR2 sequences are SGHNT and YYREEE (reference sequence). The CDR3 covers 16 residues. DNA of the CDR3: TGTGCCAGCAGCTTACAGAACAGGGGGTCGGGCACTGAAGCTTTCTTT. Translating gives CASSLQNRGSGTEAFF.

The chain is built from TRBV5-1 and TRBJ2-1; D uncertain. The germline V gene encodes CDR1 SGHRS and CDR2 YFSETQ. The V gene lost 4 bases and the J gene lost 9 bases, with 11 bases spanning the gap. The CDR3 sequence is 12 residues long. The CDR3 spells CASSLIRGEQFF. The DNA of the CDR3 is TGCGCCAGCAGCCTCATCCGCGGTGAGCAGTTCTTC.

The chain has TRBV5-1 and TRBJ2-1; 11 bases line up with TRBD2. The CDR3 totals 15 residues. CDR1 and CDR2 (germline): SGHRS, YFSETQ. Trimming removed 4 bases from V and 3 bases from J; junction bases left unmatched: 3. The CDR3 reads CASSRGTSGYNEQFF. Written as DNA, the CDR3 is TGCGCCAGCAGCAGGGGGACTAGCGGCTACAATGAGCAGTTCTTC.

This clone was counted between two and nine times. The chain uses TRBV7-2 and TRBJ2-3; 7 bases are shared with TRBD1. The CDR3 contains 13 residues. Germline V gene lookup returns CDR1 SGHTA and CDR2 FQGNSA. J lost 5 bases, V lost 5 bases, and 4 bases had no gene match. CDR3 sequence: CASSRGLVDTQYF. The CDR3 bases are TGTGCCAGCAGCAGGGGGCTTGTAGATACGCAGTATTTT.

The genes are TRBV6-1 and TRBJ2-2; 10 nucleotides match TRBD2. V lost 2 bases and J lost 2; bases outside the gene matches: 2. CDR3 length equals 16 residues. Germline V gene sequence: CDR1 MNHNS, CDR2 SASEGT. CDR3 sequence: CASSERTSGNTGELFF. CDR3 in DNA: TGTGCCAGCAGTGAAAGGACTAGCGGAAACACCGGGGAGCTGTTTTTT.

The chain recombines TRBV4-1 with TRBJ2-2, with 8 bases aligning to TRBD1. Germline trimming cut 0 bases from V and 3 bases from J; bases unmatched to any gene: 3. Germline CDR1 is MGHRA and CDR2 is YSYEKL. This CDR3 region has 16 residues. The CDR3, as DNA: TGCGCCAGCAGCCAAGATCTACAGGGGGACACCGGGGAGCTGTTTTTT. Protein: CASSQDLQGDTGELFF.

The DNA for the CDR3 is TGTGCCAGCACCGGGACACAATATTACAATGAGCAGTTCTTC. It yields the protein CASTGTQYYNEQFF. The chain combines TRBV2 with TRBJ2-1; TRBD1 is a possible D gene (6 bases). Per germline, CDR1 SNHLY and CDR2 FYNNEI. The CDR3 is 14 amino acids. The germline V and J ends were trimmed by 7 bases and 4 bases, with 14 bases remaining between them. Full variable domain (missing parts from reference TRBV2 and TRBJ2-1): EPEVTQTPSHQVTQMGQEVILRCVPISNHLYFYWYRQILGQKVEFLVSFYNNEISEKSEIFDDQFSVERPDGSNFTLKIRSTKLEDSAMYFCASTGTQYYNEQFFGPGTRLTVL.

V and J are TRBV25-1 and TRBJ2-5; D uncertain. Germline CDR1 is MGHDK and CDR2 is SYGVNS. V was cut by 6 bases and J by 1 base, with 3 bases left in between. The CDR3 has 11 amino acids. The CDR3 DNA is TGTGCCAGCAGCCTCCAAGAGACCCAGTACTTC. Protein product: CASSLQETQYF.

The chain couples TRBV6-5 to TRBJ2-1; D perhaps matches TRBD2 (6 bases). V lost 6 bases and J lost 0, with 9 bases in between. This CDR3 spans 14 amino acids. Germline CDR1 reads MNHEY; CDR2 reads SVGAGI. In DNA, the CDR3 is TGTGCCAGCAGCAGACTAGGCTCCTACAATGAGCAGTTCTTC. Encoded protein: CASSRLGSYNEQFF.

The gene calls are TRBV30 and TRBJ1-2, with D unclear. The germline gives CDR1 GTSNPN, CDR2 SVGIG (reference sequence). Trimming removed 0 bases from V and 8 bases from J, with 10 bases in between. The CDR3 loop spans 12 amino acids. This CDR3 is CAWSVESLGYTF. Here the CDR3 DNA reads TGTGCCTGGAGTGTAGAGTCCCTCGGCTACACCTTC.

A single count supports this clone. The chain employs TRBV7-9 and TRBJ1-4; maybe TRBD1 (6 bases). CDR3 size: 15 residues. With 1 base removed from V and 8 bases from J, the gap between germline ends came to 14 bases. Germline CDR1 reads SEHNR; CDR2 reads FQNEAQ (reference sequence). The CDR3 reads CASSLGPGEGEKLFF. CDR3 bases: TGTGCCAGCAGCTTAGGGCCAGGGGAAGGAGAAAAACTGTTTTTT.

The genes are TRBV6-2 or TRBV6-3 and TRBJ2-7, with 10 nucleotides matching TRBD1. Germline values: CDR1 MNHEY, CDR2 SVGEGT. The V gene end was trimmed by 0 bases and the J gene end by 4 bases; junction bases not matched to a gene: 6. The CDR3 runs 16 residues. CDR3 loop: CASSYSSGTGVYEQYF. The CDR3 coding sequence is TGTGCCAGCAGTTACTCTTCCGGGACAGGGGTTTACGAGCAGTACTTC.

The rearrangement links TRBV5-4 to TRBJ2-3; TRBD2 aligns across 12 bases. The CDR3 totals 16 residues. The ends lost 4 bases at V and 0 bases at J; junction bases unmatched: 3. Germline V lookup: CDR1 SGHNT, CDR2 YYREEE (reference sequence). CDR3 DNA sequence: TGTGCCAGCAGCGAAGGGACTAGCGGGAGCACAGATACGCAGTATTTT. Translated, it gives CASSEGTSGSTDTQYF. The full variable domain, its missing parts supplied by reference TRBV5-4 and TRBJ2-3, is ETGVTQSPTHLIKTRGQQVTLRCSSQSGHNTVSWYQQALGQGPQFIFQYYREEENGRGNFPPRFSGLQFPNYSSELNVNALELDDSALYLCASSEGTSGSTDTQYFGPGTRLTVL.

The sample holds one count of this clone. V and J are TRBV5-1 and TRBJ2-7; no clear D. Trimming left V 4 bases short and J 3 bases short, with 11 bases between. Germline V gene sequence: CDR1 SGHRS, CDR2 YFSETQ. This CDR3 has 13 amino acids. The CDR3 loop is CASSHGRSYEQYF. For the CDR3, the DNA is TGCGCCAGCAGCCACGGTAGGAGCTACGAGCAGTACTTC.

The CDR3: CAWSSTSYAQHF. As DNA, the CDR3 is TGTGCCTGGAGTTCTACGAGTTACGCCCAGCATTTT. This chain links TRBV30 with TRBJ1-5; D unclear. Germline V gives CDR1 GTSNPN, CDR2 SVGIG (reference sequence). The CDR3 sequence is 12 residues long. The V end was cut by 2 bases, the J end by 11 bases, with 13 bases between.

The rearrangement links TRBV6-5 to TRBJ1-1; TRBD1 matches at 11 bases. Losses at the gene ends were 4 bases for V and 5 bases for J; bases not matched to a gene: 6. This CDR3 comprises 15 residues. CDR1 and CDR2 (germline): MNHEY, SVGAGI. The CDR3 sequence is CASSSPGTGGTEAFF. The CDR3, as DNA: TGTGCCAGCAGTTCCCCCGGGACAGGGGGAACTGAAGCTTTCTTT.

This chain connects TRBV3-1 (or the pseudogene TRBV3-2) to TRBJ1-3, with no clear D. Germline-derived CDR1 and CDR2 are LGHDT and YNNKEL (reference sequence). V was shortened by 1 base and J by 2 bases, with 9 bases between the two germline ends. The CDR3 is made up of 15 amino acids. The CDR3 nucleotides read TGTGCCAGCAGCCAAGCCCGGGATACTGGAAACACCATATATTTT. It specifies CASSQARDTGNTIYF.

The chain combines TRBV25-1 with TRBJ1-6; TRBD1 might be the D (6 bases). The CDR3 covers 14 residues. Germline CDR1 is MGHDK and CDR2 is SYGVNS. Trimming took off 6 bases at V and 10 bases at J, with 16 bases between the two ends. CDR3 in amino acids: CASRGTGKESPLHF. The DNA for the CDR3 is TGTGCCAGCAGAGGTACAGGGAAGGAGTCACCCCTCCACTTT.

This chain connects TRBV15 to TRBJ1-4; 10 bases map to TRBD1. Germline V gene sequence: CDR1 LNHNV, CDR2 YYDKDF (reference sequence). The V gene end was trimmed by 1 base and the J gene end by 8 bases; junction bases not matched to a gene: 4. CDR3 length equals 15 residues. CDR3 DNA sequence: TGTGCCACCAGCAGAGGGGGACAGGGGCTCGAAAAACTGTTTTTT. Translating it yields CATSRGGQGLEKLFF.

This chain links TRBV5-1 with TRBJ1-2; 7 bases align to TRBD1. The V and J ends lost 0 bases and 7 bases, in that order; junction bases with no gene match: 6. Germline values: CDR1 SGHRS, CDR2 YFSETQ. This CDR3 has 14 amino acids. CDR3 nucleotides: TGCGCCAGCAGCTTGGGCGGACAGGCTGGTGGCTACACCTTC. It yields the protein CASSLGGQAGGYTF.